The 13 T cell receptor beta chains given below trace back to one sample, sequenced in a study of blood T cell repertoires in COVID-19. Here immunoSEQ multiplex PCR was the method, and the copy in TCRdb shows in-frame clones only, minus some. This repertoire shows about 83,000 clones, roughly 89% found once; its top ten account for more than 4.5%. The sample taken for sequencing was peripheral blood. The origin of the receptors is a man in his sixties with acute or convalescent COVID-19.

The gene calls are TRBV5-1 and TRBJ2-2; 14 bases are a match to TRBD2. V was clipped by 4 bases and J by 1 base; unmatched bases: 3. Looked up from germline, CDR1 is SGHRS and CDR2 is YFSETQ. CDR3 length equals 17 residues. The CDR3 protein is CASSRGLAGGNTGELFF. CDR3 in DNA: TGCGCCAGCAGCAGAGGACTAGCGGGGGGGAACACCGGGGAGCTGTTTTTT.

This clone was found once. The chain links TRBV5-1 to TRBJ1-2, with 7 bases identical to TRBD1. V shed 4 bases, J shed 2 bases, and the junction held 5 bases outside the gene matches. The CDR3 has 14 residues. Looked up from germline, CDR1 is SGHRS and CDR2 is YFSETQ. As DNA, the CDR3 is TGCGCCAGCAGCACGGGGGACAGAAACTATGGCTACACCTTC. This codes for CASSTGDRNYGYTF.

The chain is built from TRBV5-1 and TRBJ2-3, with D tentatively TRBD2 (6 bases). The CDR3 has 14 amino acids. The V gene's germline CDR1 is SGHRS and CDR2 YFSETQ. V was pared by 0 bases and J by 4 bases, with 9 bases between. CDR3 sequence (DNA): TGCGCCAGCAGCTTGGGGCGGGGTGCAGATACGCAGTATTTT. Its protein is CASSLGRGADTQYF.

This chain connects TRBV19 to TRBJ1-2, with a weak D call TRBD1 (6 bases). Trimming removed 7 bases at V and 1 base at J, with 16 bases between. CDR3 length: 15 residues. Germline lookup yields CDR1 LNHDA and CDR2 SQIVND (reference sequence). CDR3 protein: CASTGGQQINYGYTF. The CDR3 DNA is TGTGCCAGTACCGGAGGACAGCAGATTAACTATGGCTACACCTTC.

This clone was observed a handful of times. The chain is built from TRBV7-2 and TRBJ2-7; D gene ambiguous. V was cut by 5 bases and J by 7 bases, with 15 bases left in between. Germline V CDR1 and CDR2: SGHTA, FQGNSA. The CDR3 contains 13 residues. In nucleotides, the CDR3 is TGTGCCAGCAGCCGCGACTCCTTTTCGGAGCAGTACTTC. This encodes CASSRDSFSEQYF.

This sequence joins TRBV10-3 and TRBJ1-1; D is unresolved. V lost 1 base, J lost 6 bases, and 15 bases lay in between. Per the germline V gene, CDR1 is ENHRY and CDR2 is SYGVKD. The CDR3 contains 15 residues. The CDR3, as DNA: TGTGCCATCAGTGAGTTCGGAGGGCTCGAATCTGAAGCTTTCTTT. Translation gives CAISEFGGLESEAFF.

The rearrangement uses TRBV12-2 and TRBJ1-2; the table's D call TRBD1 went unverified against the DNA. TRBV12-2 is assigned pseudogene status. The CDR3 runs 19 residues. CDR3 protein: CASRSPGDRAIPSNYGYTF. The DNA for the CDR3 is TGTGCAAGTCGCTCTCCCGGGGACAGGGCTATTCCTTCTAACTATGGCTACACCTTC.

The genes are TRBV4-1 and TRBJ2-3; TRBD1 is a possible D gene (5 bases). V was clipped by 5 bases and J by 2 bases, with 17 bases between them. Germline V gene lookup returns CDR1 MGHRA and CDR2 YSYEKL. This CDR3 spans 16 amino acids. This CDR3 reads CASSKPGGAITDTQYF. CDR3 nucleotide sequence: TGCGCCAGCAGCAAACCGGGTGGGGCTATCACAGATACGCAGTATTTT.

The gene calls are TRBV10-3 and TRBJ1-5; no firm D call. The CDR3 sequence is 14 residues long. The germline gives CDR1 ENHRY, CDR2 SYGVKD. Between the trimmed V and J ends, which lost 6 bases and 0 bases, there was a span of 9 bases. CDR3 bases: TGTGCCATCAGCGCGACTGATAGCAATCAGCCCCAGCATTTT. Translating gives CAISATDSNQPQHF.

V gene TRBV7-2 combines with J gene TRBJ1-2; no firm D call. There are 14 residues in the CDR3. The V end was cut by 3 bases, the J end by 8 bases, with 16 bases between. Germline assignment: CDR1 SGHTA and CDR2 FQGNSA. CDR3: CASSFEEPLVGYTF. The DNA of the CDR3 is TGTGCCAGCAGCTTCGAGGAGCCGCTAGTCGGCTACACCTTC.

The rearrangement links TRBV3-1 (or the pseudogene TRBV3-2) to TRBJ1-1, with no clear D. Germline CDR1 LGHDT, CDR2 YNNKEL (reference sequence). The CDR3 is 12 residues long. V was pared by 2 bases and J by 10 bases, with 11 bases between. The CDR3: CASSQSEMRAFF. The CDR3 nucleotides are TGTGCCAGCAGCCAATCGGAGATGCGAGCTTTCTTT.

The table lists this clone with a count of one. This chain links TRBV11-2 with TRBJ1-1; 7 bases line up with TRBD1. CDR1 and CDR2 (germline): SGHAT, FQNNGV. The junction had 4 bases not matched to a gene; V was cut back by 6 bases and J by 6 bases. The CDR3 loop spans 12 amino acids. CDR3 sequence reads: CASSPQGAEAFF. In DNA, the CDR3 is TGTGCCAGCAGTCCCCAGGGGGCTGAAGCTTTCTTT.

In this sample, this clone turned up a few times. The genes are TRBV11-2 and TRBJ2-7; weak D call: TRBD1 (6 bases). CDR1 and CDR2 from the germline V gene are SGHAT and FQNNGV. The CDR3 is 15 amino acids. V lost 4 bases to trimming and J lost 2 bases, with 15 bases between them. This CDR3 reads CASSSHGQNPYEQYF. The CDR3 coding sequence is TGTGCCAGCAGCTCTCACGGACAGAATCCCTACGAGCAGTACTTC.